These 7 T cell receptor beta chains were sequenced from one sample in a study of blood T cells in healthy people across ages. Primers used in a second PCR of about 6 to 11 cycles were a sample-barcoded 5' primer and a J-beta primer mix. One entry per CDR3 protein results from TCRdb running MiXCR on the 5' RACE reads. The sample shows approximately 800,000 distinct CDR3 sequences, about 53% of them seen only once. Sequences were obtained from blood. The receptors shown here come from a man of 80 years or more in good health.

The chain links TRBV6-5 to TRBJ2-1; D is perhaps TRBD1 (5 bases). CDR3 size: 15 residues. Per the germline V gene, CDR1 is MNHEY and CDR2 is SVGAGI. V dropped 4 bases and J dropped 13 bases, with 23 bases sitting between them. CDR3 loop: CASSLGRDVGETQFF. For the CDR3, the DNA is TGTGCCAGCAGTTTGGGCAGGGATGTCGGTGAGACCCAGTTCTTC.

This clonotype was seen more than once but under ten times. The CDR3 protein is CASSEGAGPGYTF. CDR3 sequence (DNA): TGTGCCAGCAGTGAAGGGGCAGGGCCCGGCTACACCTTC. The V gene is TRBV2, the J gene TRBJ1-2, with a possible D match to TRBD1 (5 bases). This CDR3 comprises 13 residues. The ends were cut back, 1 base at V and 8 bases at J, with 11 bases in the middle. The V gene's germline CDR1 is SNHLY and CDR2 FYNNEI.

This chain uses TRBV6-5 with TRBJ2-5; TRBD2 matches 7 bases. The J segment lost 2 bases and the V segment lost 5 bases, leaving 5 bases of the junction unmatched. Germline lookup yields CDR1 MNHEY and CDR2 SVGAGI. The CDR3 totals 14 residues. The CDR3 here is CASSGLGKQETQYF. DNA of the CDR3: TGTGCCAGCAGTGGACTAGGGAAGCAAGAGACCCAGTACTTC.

The V call is TRBV28, the J call TRBJ2-7, with D perhaps TRBD1 (6 bases). CDR3 size: 14 residues. The V gene's germline CDR1 is MDHEN and CDR2 SYDVKM. V was pared by 5 bases and J by 2 bases, with 13 bases between. In DNA form, the CDR3 reads TGTGCCAGCAGTCTCTTGCAGGGGACCTACGAGCAGTACTTC. Amino acids: CASSLLQGTYEQYF.

This rearrangement joins TRBV3-1 to TRBJ2-1; 9 nucleotides line up with TRBD2. Germline V gene data show CDR1 as LGHDT and CDR2 as YNNKEL (reference sequence). The V and J ends lost 1 base and 5 bases, in that order; junction bases with no gene match: 9. The CDR3 runs to 17 residues. The CDR3 loop reads CASSQGSGRPADNEQFF. For the CDR3, the DNA is TGTGCCAGCAGCCAAGGGAGCGGGAGGCCCGCGGACAATGAGCAGTTCTTC.

About this clonotype: Being one base from a much bigger clone, this may be a read error. The rearrangement joins TRBV10-3 to TRBJ2-7; D may correspond to TRBD1 or TRBD2 (8 bases each). CDR1 is ENHRY and CDR2 is SYGVKD in the germline V gene. The CDR3 totals 16 residues. The CDR3 loop reads CAVSRTGSGGPNEQYF. The CDR3 coding sequence is TGTGCCGTCAGTCGGACAGGGTCGGGAGGGCCCAACGAGCAGTACTTC.

CDR3 DNA: TGTGCCAGCAGCCCCGGGACAGGGTTCTACCACGAGCAGTACTTC. Its protein is CASSPGTGFYHEQYF. The chain employs TRBV3-1 and TRBJ2-5; 9 bases fit TRBD1. The J call is doubtful: the DNA matches TRBJ2-7 better. The CDR3 extends over 15 amino acids. Per germline, CDR1 LGHDT and CDR2 YNNKEL (reference sequence).